This is a list of T cell receptor beta chains from one sample in a study of OX40 agonist ivuxolimab in advanced cancers. Sequenced by immunoSEQ multiplex PCR; TCRdb stores in-frame clones only, minus some. The data contain 9,000 to 10,000 clones, roughly 71% of them seen just once; the ten biggest clones take up around 30%. The sample in question was CD4+ or CD8+ T cells sorted from blood, obtained in a trial of the OX40 agonist ivuxolimab. All receptors come from an adult with an advanced solid tumor such as melanoma, head and neck, liver or kidney cancer. CDR3s include the opening cysteine and the closing phenylalanine or tryptophan. The D gene is left open where the match is weak. Not all rows give a size; the values are once, few, many and, for expanded clones, a class.

j_call,clone_size,v_call,d_call,cdr3_aa,cdr3_nt
TRBJ1-6,NA,TRBV6-9,NA,CASSLGTQPPLHF,TGTGCCAGCAGTCTGGGGACCCAACCACCCCTCCACTTT
TRBJ2-7,NA,TRBV7-2,NA,CASSLGPGVGEQYF,TGTGCCAGCAGCTTGGGTCCGGGGGTGGGGGAGCAGTACTTC
TRBJ2-2,once,TRBV29-1,TRBD1,CSVEDPDRGGAGELFF,TGCAGCGTTGAAGATCCCGACAGGGGAGGAGCCGGGGAGCTGTTTTTT
TRBJ2-7,once,TRBV6-5,NA,CASSSDFYEQYF,TGTGCCAGCAGTTCCGACTTCTACGAGCAGTACTTC
TRBJ2-5,NA,TRBV7-6,TRBD1,CASSPGQGAGETQYF,TGTGCCAGCAGCCCAGGACAGGGGGCGGGAGAGACCCAGTACTTC
TRBJ2-1,NA,TRBV29-1,TRBD2,CSVVLRGGRADEQFF,TGCAGCGTTGTTCTTCGCGGGGGGCGGGCTGATGAGCAGTTCTTC
TRBJ1-4,once,TRBV10-2,TRBD1,CASSPAVGTGSEKLFF,TGCGCCAGCAGCCCTGCGGTCGGGACAGGGAGCGAAAAACTGTTTTTT
TRBJ2-7,NA,TRBV5-1,NA,CASSWLDSHSSLYEQYF,TGCGCCAGCAGCTGGCTGGACAGCCACTCGTCTCTCTACGAGCAGTACTTC
TRBJ2-2,once,TRBV28,NA,CASSLRGGADTGELFF,TGTGCCAGCAGTTTAAGGGGGGGCGCGGACACCGGGGAGCTGTTTTTT
TRBJ2-2,NA,TRBV9,NA,CASSVGANTGELFF,TGTGCCAGCAGCGTAGGGGCGAACACCGGGGAGCTGTTTTTT
TRBJ1-1,NA,TRBV4-1,NA,CASSHQANTEAFF,TGCGCCAGCAGCCACCAGGCGAACACTGAAGCTTTCTTT
TRBJ2-3,NA,TRBV7-3,NA,CASSLYADTQYF,TGTGCCAGCAGCCTTTACGCAGATACGCAGTATTTT
TRBJ1-1,NA,TRBV25-1,NA,CASSEGWTEAFF,TGTGCCAGCAGTGAAGGGTGGACTGAAGCTTTCTTT
TRBJ2-4,once,TRBV18,NA,CASSPDSDLAKNIQYF,TGTGCCAGCTCACCGGACAGCGATTTAGCCAAAAACATTCAGTACTTC
TRBJ2-7,NA,TRBV12-5,NA,CASGLVQAGPIYEQYF,TGTGCTAGTGGTTTGGTACAGGCTGGACCGATCTACGAGCAGTACTTC
TRBJ1-4,NA,TRBV2,NA,CASSEVVGSKFEKLFF,TGTGCCAGCAGTGAGGTGGTGGGGAGTAAATTCGAAAAACTGTTTTTT
TRBJ2-2,NA,TRBV4-3,TRBD1,CASSFRTGAFTGELFF,TGCGCCAGCAGCTTCCGGACAGGGGCCTTCACCGGGGAGCTGTTTTTT
TRBJ2-7,NA,TRBV19,TRBD1,CASSQTGPTEQYF,TGTGCCAGTAGCCAGACAGGGCCTACCGAGCAGTACTTC
TRBJ2-7,NA,TRBV5-1,NA,CASSWTQGPYEQYF,TGCGCCAGCAGCTGGACCCAGGGGCCCTACGAGCAGTACTTC
TRBJ1-1,NA,TRBV7-3,NA,CVVRDWGTEAFF,TGTGTAGTCCGGGATTGGGGCACTGAAGCTTTCTTT
TRBJ2-7,NA,TRBV28,NA,CASSLRDEQYF,TGTGCCAGCAGCTTGCGGGACGAGCAGTACTTC
TRBJ1-1,once,TRBV27,NA,CASSFKIGNTEAFF,TGTGCCAGCAGTTTCAAAATTGGGAACACTGAAGCTTTCTTT
TRBJ2-7,few,TRBV2,NA,CASSDPARGRTYEQYF,TGTGCCAGCAGTGACCCCGCCCGGGGCCGGACCTACGAGCAGTACTTC
TRBJ2-3,few,TRBV6-5,TRBD1,CAAGDSGTDTQYF,TGTGCAGCTGGGGACAGTGGAACAGATACGCAGTATTTT
TRBJ2-7,few,TRBV10-3,NA,CAAGNYEQYF,TGTGCCGCGGGGAACTACGAGCAGTACTTC
TRBJ1-1,NA,TRBV4-1,TRBD1,CASSQGQGADTEAFF,TGCGCCAGCAGCCAAGGACAGGGGGCGGACACTGAAGCTTTCTTT
TRBJ1-2,NA,TRBV6-1,TRBD1,CASSSAGGYYGYTF,TGTGCCAGCAGTTCGGCAGGGGGCTACTATGGCTACACCTTC
TRBJ1-2,NA,TRBV6-5,NA,CASSYDPTALYGYTF,TGTGCCAGCAGTTACGACCCTACGGCCCTCTATGGCTACACCTTC
TRBJ2-1,NA,TRBV4-3,TRBD2,CASSQELAGVSSYNEQFF,TGCGCCAGCAGCCAAGAGCTAGCGGGGGTGAGCTCCTACAATGAGCAGTTCTTC
TRBJ2-3,NA,TRBV4-1,TRBD2,CASSQGWEGLWDTQYF,TGCGCCAGCAGCCAAGGGTGGGAGGGCCTTTGGGATACGCAGTATTTT
TRBJ1-1,NA,TRBV30,NA,CAWSPGTGNTEAFF,TGTGCCTGGAGTCCAGGGACGGGGAACACTGAAGCTTTCTTT
TRBJ1-2,once,TRBV6-5,TRBD1,CASSYATGAPLGYTF,TGTGCCAGCAGTTACGCGACAGGGGCCCCTCTTGGCTACACCTTC
TRBJ1-1,once,TRBV7-8,NA,CASSSPGSTEAFF,TGTGCCAGCAGCTCCCCGGGGAGCACTGAAGCTTTCTTT
TRBJ1-2,once,TRBV27,TRBD1,CASSLSRTGSYTF,TGTGCCAGCAGTTTATCGAGGACAGGGAGTTACACCTTC
TRBJ2-3,NA,TRBV7-3,TRBD2,CASSPYSGRGIDTQYF,TGTGCCAGCAGTCCTTATAGCGGGAGGGGAATAGATACGCAGTATTTT
TRBJ2-1,few,TRBV7-2,NA,CASSLTPYLYNEQFF,TGTGCCAGCAGCTTAACCCCTTACCTGTACAATGAGCAGTTCTTC
TRBJ2-3,NA,TRBV19,NA,CASSIGYRETDTQYF,TGTGCCAGTAGTATAGGGTACAGGGAGACAGATACGCAGTATTTT
TRBJ2-7,once,TRBV11-3,TRBD2,CASSLDAGGTYEQYF,TGTGCCAGCAGCTTAGACGCGGGGGGAACCTACGAGCAGTACTTC
TRBJ2-5,NA,TRBV19,NA,CASSIQDTLSETQYF,TGTGCCAGTAGTATACAGGACACTCTATCGGAGACCCAGTACTTC
TRBJ1-5,few,TRBV2,NA,CASMGTSRPQHF,TGTGCCAGCATGGGGACTTCCAGGCCCCAGCATTTT
TRBJ2-2,medium-sized,TRBV5-4,NA,CASSYAPESGELFF,TGTGCCAGCAGTTATGCGCCGGAGTCCGGGGAGCTGTTTTTT
TRBJ2-5,NA,TRBV10-2,NA,CATQIGGSETQYF,TGCGCCACTCAAATCGGGGGTAGTGAGACCCAGTACTTC
TRBJ1-2,few,TRBV5-1,NA,CASSLDYYLYGYTF,TGCGCCAGCAGCTTGGATTATTACCTCTATGGCTACACCTTC
TRBJ2-7,medium-sized,TRBV19,TRBD2,CASSLGLPAYEQYF,TGTGCCAGTAGTCTGGGACTACCTGCCTACGAGCAGTACTTC
TRBJ1-6,many,TRBV4-3,NA,CASSQDGEGGGSPLHF,TGCGCCAGCAGCCAAGATGGAGAAGGGGGAGGATCACCCCTCCACTTT
TRBJ1-2,NA,TRBV5-6,NA,CASSLVNYGYTF,TGTGCCAGCAGCTTGGTGAACTATGGCTACACCTTC